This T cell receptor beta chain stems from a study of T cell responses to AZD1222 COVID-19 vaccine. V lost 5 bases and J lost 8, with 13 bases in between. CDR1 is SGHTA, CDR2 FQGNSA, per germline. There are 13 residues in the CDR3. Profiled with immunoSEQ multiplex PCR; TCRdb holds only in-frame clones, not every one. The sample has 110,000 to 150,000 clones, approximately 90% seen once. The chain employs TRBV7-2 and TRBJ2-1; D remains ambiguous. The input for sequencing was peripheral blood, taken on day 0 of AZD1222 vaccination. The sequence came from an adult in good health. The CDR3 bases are TGTGCCAGCAGCCGCTTCTGGAGCGATGAGCAGTTCTTC. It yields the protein CASSRFWSDEQFF.